This T cell receptor beta chain was found in a study of blood T cells in healthy people across ages. Study conclusions and caveats: Total diversity from one million sequenced T cells was likely underestimated.

PCR was performed a second time for roughly 6 to 12 cycles using a sample-barcoded 5' primer and a J-beta primer mix. TCRdb called the 5' RACE reads again in MiXCR, with one record for every CDR3 protein. This table holds about 640,000 distinct CDR3 sequences, 58% found once. Trimming at V came to 4 bases and at J to 0 bases, leaving 3 bases not matched to a gene. CDR1 and CDR2 from the germline V gene are SGHDT and YYEEEE. The CDR3 sequence is 16 residues long. This clonotype came up a few times. The antigen remains unidentified. The gene calls are TRBV5-6 and TRBJ2-6, with 8 bases fitting TRBD1. Sequencing input: blood. This clonotype originated in a man aged 60 to 75 in good health. The CDR3 is CASSRDRFSGANVLTF. DNA for the CDR3: TGTGCCAGCAGCCGGGACAGGTTCTCTGGGGCCAACGTCCTGACTTTC. Full variable domain (outside the CDR3, taken from reference TRBV5-6 and TRBJ2-6): DAGVTQSPTHLIKTRGQQVTLRCSPKSGHDTVSWYQQALGQGPQFIFQYYEEEERQRGNFPDRFSGHQFPNYSSELNVNALLLGDSALYLCASSRDRFSGANVLTFGAGSRLTVL.